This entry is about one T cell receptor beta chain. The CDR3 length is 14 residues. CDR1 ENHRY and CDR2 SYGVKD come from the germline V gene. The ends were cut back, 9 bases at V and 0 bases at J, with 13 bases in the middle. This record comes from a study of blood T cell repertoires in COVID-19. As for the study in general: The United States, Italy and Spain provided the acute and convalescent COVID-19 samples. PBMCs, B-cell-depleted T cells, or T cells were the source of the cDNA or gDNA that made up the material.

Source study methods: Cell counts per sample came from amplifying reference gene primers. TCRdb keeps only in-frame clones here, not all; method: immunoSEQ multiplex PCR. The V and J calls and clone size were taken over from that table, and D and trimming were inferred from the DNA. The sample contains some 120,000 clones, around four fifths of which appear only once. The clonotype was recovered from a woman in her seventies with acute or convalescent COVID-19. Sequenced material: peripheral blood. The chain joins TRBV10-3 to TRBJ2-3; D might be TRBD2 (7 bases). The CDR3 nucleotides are TGTGCCATGGGTGGGGGGGCGAGCACAGATACGCAGTATTTT. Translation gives CAMGGGASTDTQYF.